Detailed here is one T cell receptor (beta chain). Its specific antigen is unknown. There are no base qualities to consult, and no much larger clone falls within one base. This sample was taken from a study of blood T cell repertoires in COVID-19 (dated by TCRdb to 2019 to 2021). Notes on the research overall: Samples from collaborators originated in the United States, Italy and Spain and spanned both the acute and convalescent phases of COVID-19. The material from the prospective study consisted of cDNA or gDNA derived from T cells, B-cell-depleted T cells, or PBMCs. Subjects who had been exposed to COVID-19, were actively infected with it, or had recovered from it provided the deeply sampled blood TCRbeta repertoires that made up the dataset. The repertoires were made available in a free public database intended to serve as a resource for research on the immune response to SARS-CoV-2. The samples were drawn from the first 160 participants of the ongoing ImmuneRACE study and from under 1,500 subjects provided by 6 global collaborators. Sample metadata almost always included a de-identified subject ID, COVID-19 status, age in years and sex. HLA class I and class II types, where available, came from metadata supplied by the sample provider rather than from assay-based typing.

Participants in the prospective study were aged 18 to 89 years, lived in 20 to 25 United States geographic areas, and enrolled through a virtual design. To assign participants to cohorts, the prospective study relied on clinical history that participants themselves reported in a screening survey and a study questionnaire. Recovered participants in ImmuneRACE Cohort 3 were defined as having two consecutive negative NP/OP PCR tests, clearance from a healthcare professional, or resolution of symptoms. Each participant in the prospective study had whole blood, serum and a nasopharyngeal or oropharyngeal swab collected by mobile phlebotomists. Participants in the prospective study had the option to provide additional blood draws and questionnaires over an approximately 2-month period. Before DNA extraction, prospective study blood samples were shipped either frozen or at room temperature. TCRbeta CDR3 regions were amplified from genomic DNA using the immunoSEQ Assay, a bias-controlled multiplex PCR. The paper's processing steps were these. Within the assay, amplification of reference gene primers was used to estimate how many nucleated cells each sample contained. To quantify the absolute abundance of each unique TCRbeta CDR3 rearrangement, sequence reads were collapsed and filtered. Productive Simpson clonality was computed per sample as the square root of Simpson's diversity index over productive rearrangements. In its TCRdb copy, this immuneACCESS table keeps in-frame sequences only and misses some clones. Where compared with another copy, unresolved V genes explain less than half of these, and the others have no known cause. V and J calls and clone size are those listed in that table; D and trimming were worked out from the DNA. In this sample the table shows almost 500,000 clones, around nine tenths of which occur a single time. Around 7.9% of the sample is in the top ten clones.

The CDR3 runs 14 residues from the cysteine to the phenylalanine. Only CDR3 DNA is held: 42 bases, read in frame from base 1. Looking up the germline V gene (reference sequence) yields CDR1 SGHKS and CDR2 YYEKEE. The V end gives up 3 bases and the J end 6 bases, leaving 2 bases in the junction not matched to a gene. Paper-wide results and their limitations: The amount of clinical and demographic metadata varied by source and participant and was provided uncurated.

This clonotype was obtained from a woman aged 60-75 years who had recovered from COVID-19. In this chain, TRBV5-5 is recombined with TRBJ1-6; the junction holds 8 bases that match TRBD1. The specimen sequenced was PBMCs or T cells enriched from blood (not recorded which). The CDR3 has the sequence CASSSDRGNSPLHF. DNA sequence: TGTGCCAGCAGCTCCGACAGGGGTAATTCACCCCTCCACTTT. Where the CDR3 stops, the reference TRBV5-5 and TRBJ1-6 genes take over; the full variable domain is DAGVTQSPTHLIKTRGQQVTLRCSPISGHKSVSWYQQVLGQGPQFIFQYYEKEERGRGNFPDRFSARQFPNYSSELNVNALLLGDSALYLCASSSDRGNSPLHFGNGTRLTVT.